These 21 T cell receptor beta chains were all obtained from the same sample, sequenced in a study of lymphopenia after photon versus proton radiotherapy. The data were produced by immunoSEQ multiplex PCR, yet TCRdb's version contains in-frame clones alone and is incomplete. The table has fewer than 30,000 clones, approximately 88% seen once. Sample: peripheral blood, taken from a patient treated with photon-based radiotherapy. The receptors come from a man aged 45-65 years with gastric cancer.

The chain couples TRBV18 to TRBJ2-5; D ambiguous. The better agreement between TRBJ2-7 and the DNA end casts doubt on the J call. Germline V lookup: CDR1 KGHSH, CDR2 LQKENI. The CDR3 is made up of 12 amino acids. This CDR3 reads CASSPTVYEQYF. The CDR3 DNA follows: TGTGCCAGCTCACCAACAGTATACGAGCAGTACTTC.

This rearrangement joins TRBV11-2 to TRBJ1-1; no definite D call. Germline V gives CDR1 SGHAT, CDR2 FQNNGV. The CDR3 loop spans 13 amino acids. Between the trimmed V and J ends, which lost 4 bases and 0 bases, there was a span of 6 bases. The CDR3 spells CASSSGLNTEAFF. For the CDR3, the DNA is TGTGCCAGCAGCTCCGGTTTGAACACTGAAGCTTTCTTT.

The rearrangement joins TRBV25-1 to TRBJ1-1, with D unresolved. Germline V CDR1 and CDR2: MGHDK, SYGVNS. The CDR3 sequence is 11 residues long. V lost 9 bases to trimming and J lost 4 bases, with 9 bases between them. The CDR3 bases are TGTGCCAGTGGTTGGGGCACTGAAGCTTTCTTT. This encodes CASGWGTEAFF.

The CDR3 is CASSGDRGRYNEQFF. CDR3 nucleotides: TGTGCCAGCAGTGGTGACAGGGGGCGGTACAATGAGCAGTTCTTC. The chain couples TRBV2 to TRBJ2-1, with TRBD1 identical over 10 bases. Germline V lookup: CDR1 SNHLY, CDR2 FYNNEI. V lost 4 bases to trimming and J lost 4 bases; unmatched junction nucleotides: 4. The CDR3 is 15 residues long.

This rearrangement joins TRBV5-5 to TRBJ1-1, with D hard to call. This CDR3 has 12 residues. Trimming took off 5 bases at V and 4 bases at J, with 9 bases between the two ends. Germline lookup yields CDR1 SGHKS and CDR2 YYEKEE (reference sequence). DNA for the CDR3: TGTGCCAGCAGATCCGTTGGCACTGAAGCTTTCTTT. It encodes CASRSVGTEAFF.

This chain uses TRBV6-6 with TRBJ2-3; D uncertain. The CDR3 has 16 amino acids. Looked up from germline, CDR1 is MNHNY and CDR2 is SVGAGI (reference sequence). V gave up 1 base and J gave up 2 bases, with 13 bases separating them. The CDR3 loop reads CASSYLSDHSTDTQYF. CDR3 nucleotides: TGTGCCAGCAGTTACTTGTCCGACCACTCCACAGATACGCAGTATTTT.

This clone was counted a single time. The chain is built from TRBV6-5 and TRBJ1-2; perhaps TRBD1 as D (5 bases). Between the trimmed V and J ends, which lost 5 bases and 1 base, there was a span of 11 bases. The germline V gene has CDR1 MNHEY and CDR2 SVGAGI. The CDR3 runs 14 residues. CDR3 region: CASSPTASNYGYTF. In nucleotides, the CDR3 is TGTGCCAGCAGTCCGACAGCCAGTAACTATGGCTACACCTTC.

This rearrangement joins TRBV7-8 to TRBJ2-7; D might be TRBD1 or TRBD2, each matching 6 bases. The V gene lost 5 bases and the J gene lost 5 bases, with 19 bases spanning the gap. CDR1 is SGHVS, CDR2 FQNEAQ, per germline. This CDR3 region has 15 residues. The chain's CDR3 is CASSVEEGEKDEQYF. DNA for the CDR3: TGTGCCAGCAGCGTCGAGGAGGGGGAAAAGGACGAGCAGTACTTC.

This sequence joins TRBV19 and TRBJ1-5; perhaps TRBD1 as D (5 bases). The CDR3 runs to 15 residues. Germline lookup yields CDR1 LNHDA and CDR2 SQIVND (reference sequence). V lost 7 bases and J 1 base, leaving 14 bases between the germline ends. The CDR3 DNA follows: TGTGCCAGTACCAATTCTAGGACAAGCAATCAGCCCCAGCATTTT. As protein: CASTNSRTSNQPQHF. Looking up the rest from reference TRBV19 and TRBJ1-5 gives the full variable domain: DGGITQSPKYLFRKEGQNVTLSCEQNLNHDAMYWYRQDPGQGLRLIYYSQIVNDFQKGDIAEGYSVSREKKESFPLTVTSAQKNPTAFYLCASTNSRTSNQPQHFGDGTRLSIL.

Here the CDR3 reads CASSVVPGEKLFF. CDR3 in DNA: TGTGCCAGCAGCGTAGTTCCGGGGGAAAAACTGTTTTTT. This chain uses TRBV9 with TRBJ1-4; no firm D call. CDR3 length equals 13 residues. The V gene's germline CDR1 is SGDLS and CDR2 YYNGEE. V lost 0 bases and J 8 bases, leaving 8 bases between the germline ends.

The V call is TRBV5-6, the J call TRBJ2-4; D not resolved. The CDR3 covers 16 residues. CDR1 and CDR2 (germline): SGHDT, YYEEEE. V gave up 8 bases and J gave up 0 bases, with 18 bases separating them. The CDR3 DNA sequence: TGTGCCAGATCGCCCCGTGCCTACCTAGCCAAAAACATTCAGTACTTC. Translation: CARSPRAYLAKNIQYF.

This sequence joins TRBV11-3 and TRBJ1-1; no clear D. This CDR3 has 13 amino acids. CDR1 and CDR2 from the germline V gene are SGHNT and YENEEA. Trimming pared 3 bases from V and 0 bases from J, leaving 5 bases between. This CDR3 reads CASSFSMNTEAFF. The CDR3 bases are TGTGCCAGCAGCTTTTCCATGAACACTGAAGCTTTCTTT.

The chain combines TRBV2 with TRBJ1-4; possibly TRBD1 for D (5 bases). This CDR3 is built from 15 residues. V dropped 6 bases and J dropped 6 bases, with 17 bases sitting between them. Germline CDR1 is SNHLY and CDR2 is FYNNEI. CDR3: CASRRDPEGDEKLFF. For the CDR3, the DNA is TGTGCCAGCAGGAGGGACCCGGAGGGCGATGAAAAACTGTTTTTT.

This clone appeared a few times. CDR3 loop: CASVSPLHF. For the CDR3, the DNA is TGTGCCAGTGTATCACCCCTCCACTTT. V is TRBV6-4 and J is TRBJ1-6; no firm D call. V was clipped by 9 bases and J by 10 bases, with 4 bases between them. The CDR3 is made up of 9 amino acids. Germline CDR1 reads MRHNA; CDR2 reads SNTAGT.

This chain joins TRBV2 and TRBJ2-5; D is possibly TRBD2 (5 bases). This CDR3 is built from 16 residues. The V gene's germline CDR1 is SNHLY and CDR2 FYNNEI. Trimming took off 3 bases at V and 5 bases at J, with 19 bases between the two ends. In nucleotides, the CDR3 is TGTGCCAGCAGTGATCGAAGTTTCGGGGTGGGGGAGACCCAGTACTTC. Translation: CASSDRSFGVGETQYF. The entire variable domain, with the rest obtained from reference TRBV2 and TRBJ2-5, is as follows: EPEVTQTPSHQVTQMGQEVILRCVPISNHLYFYWYRQILGQKVEFLVSFYNNEISEKSEIFDDQFSVERPDGSNFTLKIRSTKLEDSAMYFCASSDRSFGVGETQYFGPGTRLLVL.

This clone was observed a few times. V is TRBV7-6 and J is TRBJ1-6; D unclear. The germline CDR1 and CDR2 sequences are SGHVS and FNYEAQ. The CDR3 has 15 residues. Deletions cut 2 bases from V and 7 bases from J, with 12 bases between. The CDR3 DNA reads as TGTGCCAGCAGCTTACAGACCTCGGGGAATTCACCCCTCCACTTT. It is translated as CASSLQTSGNSPLHF.

This clone turned up a few times. This chain connects TRBV11-3 to TRBJ2-2; weak D call: TRBD1 (5 bases). This CDR3 has 15 residues. Looked up from germline, CDR1 is SGHNT and CDR2 is YENEEA. The germline V and J ends were trimmed by 5 bases and 7 bases, with 17 bases remaining between them. CDR3 in amino acids: CASSPDWGTGGELFF. The CDR3 coding sequence is TGTGCCAGCAGCCCAGATTGGGGCACCGGCGGGGAGCTGTTTTTT.

This rearrangement joins TRBV6-1 to TRBJ1-3; D uncertain. Trimming cost V 2 bases and J 8 bases, with 7 bases left between them. Germline CDR1 is MNHNS and CDR2 is SASEGT. The CDR3 is 12 amino acids. The CDR3 sequence: CASSERGHTIYF. CDR3 coding DNA: TGTGCCAGCAGTGAACGGGGTCACACCATATATTTT.

This clone was seen a single time. The genes are TRBV5-1 and TRBJ2-7, with D possibly being TRBD2 (6 bases). The V end was cut by 5 bases, the J end by 2 bases, with 17 bases between. The germline CDR1 and CDR2 sequences are SGHRS and YFSETQ. CDR3 length equals 15 residues. CDR3 sequence (DNA): TGCGCCAGCAGAACGGGGGTAACCCTAACCTACGAGCAGTACTTC. Protein product: CASRTGVTLTYEQYF.

V usage is TRBV13 and J usage is TRBJ1-2; possible D gene TRBD1, 5 bases. The CDR3 runs 14 residues. Trimming took 5 bases from V and 5 from J, leaving 15 bases between them. CDR1 and CDR2 (germline): PRHDT, FYEKMQ (reference sequence). CDR3 DNA sequence: TGTGCCAGCAGCCCTGGGGGGGGTAGGTATGGCTACACCTTC. Its protein product is CASSPGGGRYGYTF.

CDR3 DNA sequence: TGTGCCAGCAGTTACTTGGACGAGCAGTACTTC. Residues: CASSYLDEQYF. The rearrangement uses TRBV7-3 and TRBJ2-7, with D unresolved. V dropped 6 bases and J dropped 5 bases, with 8 bases sitting between them. CDR3 length equals 11 residues. The germline V gene encodes CDR1 SGHTA and CDR2 FQGTGA.